The source of this T cell receptor (beta chain) is a study of blood T cell repertoires in COVID-19. The length of the CDR3 is 16 residues. The germline gives CDR1 SNHLY, CDR2 FYNNEI. Trimming took 4 bases from V and 2 from J; bases not matched to a gene: 8. Repertoires were generated with immunoSEQ multiplex PCR, while TCRdb's copy carries only in-frame clones and drops some. The top ten clones hold 10% of a sample with over 150,000 clones, about 83% of them seen once. Sequenced sample: peripheral blood. The TCR comes from a woman in her seventies with COVID-19, enrolled during active disease. The chain combines TRBV2 with TRBJ1-2; 9 bases map to TRBD1. In nucleotides, the CDR3 is TGTGCCAGCAGTGGAGGACAGGGGACCCTCAACTATGGCTACACCTTC. Amino acids: CASSGGQGTLNYGYTF.